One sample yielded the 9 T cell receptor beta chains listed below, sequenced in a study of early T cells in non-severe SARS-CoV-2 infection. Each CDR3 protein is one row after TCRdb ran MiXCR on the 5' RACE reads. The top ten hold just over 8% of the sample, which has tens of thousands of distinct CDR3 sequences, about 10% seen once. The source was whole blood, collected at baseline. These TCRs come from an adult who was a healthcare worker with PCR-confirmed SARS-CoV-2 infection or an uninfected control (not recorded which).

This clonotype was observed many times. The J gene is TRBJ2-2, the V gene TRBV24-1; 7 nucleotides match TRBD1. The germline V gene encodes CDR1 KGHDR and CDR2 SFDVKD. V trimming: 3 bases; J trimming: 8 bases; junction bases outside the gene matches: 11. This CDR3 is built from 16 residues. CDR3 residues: CATSDPIRDSTGELFF. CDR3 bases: TGTGCCACCAGTGATCCAATCCGGGACAGTACAGGGGAGCTGTTTTTT.

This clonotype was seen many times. CDR3 sequence (DNA): TGTGCCAGCAGTTTCCAGGTGGGCACTGAAGCTTTCTTT. Amino acids: CASSFQVGTEAFF. The chain combines TRBV6-6 with TRBJ1-1, with no clear D. Trimming pared 4 bases from V and 4 bases from J, leaving 10 bases between. Germline CDR1 and CDR2: MNHNY and SVGAGI (reference sequence). CDR3 length: 13 amino acids.

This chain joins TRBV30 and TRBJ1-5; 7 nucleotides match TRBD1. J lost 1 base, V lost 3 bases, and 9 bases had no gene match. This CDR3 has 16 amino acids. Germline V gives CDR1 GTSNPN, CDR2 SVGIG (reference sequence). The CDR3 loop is CAWSPGPGQSNQPQHF. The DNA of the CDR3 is TGTGCCTGGAGCCCGGGACCGGGACAGAGCAATCAGCCCCAGCATTTT.

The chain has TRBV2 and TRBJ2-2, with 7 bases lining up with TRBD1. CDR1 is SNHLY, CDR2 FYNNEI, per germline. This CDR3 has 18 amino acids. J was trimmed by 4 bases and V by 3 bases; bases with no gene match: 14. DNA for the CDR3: TGTGCCAGCAGTGAGGAGTTTTTAGGGGGCTCGAGCACCGGGGAGCTGTTTTTT. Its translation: CASSEEFLGGSSTGELFF.

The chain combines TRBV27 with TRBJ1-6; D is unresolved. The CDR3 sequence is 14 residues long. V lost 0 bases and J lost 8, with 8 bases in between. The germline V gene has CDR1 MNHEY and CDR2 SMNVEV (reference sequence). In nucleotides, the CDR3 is TGTGCCAGCAGTTTATCTTGGGGAGATTCACCCCTCCACTTT. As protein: CASSLSWGDSPLHF.

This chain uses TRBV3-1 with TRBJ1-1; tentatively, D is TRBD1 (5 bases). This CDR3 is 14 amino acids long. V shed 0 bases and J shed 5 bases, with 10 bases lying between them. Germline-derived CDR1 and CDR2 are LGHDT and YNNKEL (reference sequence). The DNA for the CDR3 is TGTGCCAGCAGCCAAGAAGGTAGGGGAACTGAAGCTTTCTTT. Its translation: CASSQEGRGTEAFF.

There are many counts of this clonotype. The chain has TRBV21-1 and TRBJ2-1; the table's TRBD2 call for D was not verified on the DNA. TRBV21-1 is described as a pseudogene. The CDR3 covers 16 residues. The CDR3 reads CASSKGPREQHNEQFF. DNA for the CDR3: TGTGCCAGCAGCAAAGGACCGCGGGAGCAGCACAATGAGCAGTTCTTC.

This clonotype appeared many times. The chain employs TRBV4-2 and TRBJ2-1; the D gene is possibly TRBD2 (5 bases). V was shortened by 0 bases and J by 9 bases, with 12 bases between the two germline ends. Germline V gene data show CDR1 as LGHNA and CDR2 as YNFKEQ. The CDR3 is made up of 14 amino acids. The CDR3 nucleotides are TGTGCCAGCAGCCAAGATCGCGGAGGTGGTGAGCAGTTCTTC. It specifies CASSQDRGGGEQFF.

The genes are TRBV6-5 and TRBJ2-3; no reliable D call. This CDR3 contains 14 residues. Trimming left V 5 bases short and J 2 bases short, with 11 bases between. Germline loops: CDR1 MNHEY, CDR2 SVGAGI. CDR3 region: CASSVLRFTDTQYF. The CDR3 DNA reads TGTGCCAGCAGTGTCCTCCGGTTCACAGATACGCAGTATTTT.